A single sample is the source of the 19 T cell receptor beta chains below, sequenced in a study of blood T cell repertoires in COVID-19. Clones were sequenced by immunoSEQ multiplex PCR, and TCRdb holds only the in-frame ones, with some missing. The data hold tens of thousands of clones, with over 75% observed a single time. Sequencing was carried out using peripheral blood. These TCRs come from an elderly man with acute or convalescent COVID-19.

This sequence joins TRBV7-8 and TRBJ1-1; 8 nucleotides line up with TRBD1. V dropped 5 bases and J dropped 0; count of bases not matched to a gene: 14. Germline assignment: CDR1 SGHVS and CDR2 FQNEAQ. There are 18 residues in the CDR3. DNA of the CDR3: TGTGCCAGCAGCCGTACCCGGGACAGGTGGTCAATGAACACTGAAGCTTTCTTT. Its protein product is CASSRTRDRWSMNTEAFF.

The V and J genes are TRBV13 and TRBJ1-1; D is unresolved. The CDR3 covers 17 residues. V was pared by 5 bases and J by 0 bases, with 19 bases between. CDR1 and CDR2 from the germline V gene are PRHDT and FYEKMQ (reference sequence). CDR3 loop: CASSPNLGQSLNTEAFF. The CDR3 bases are TGTGCCAGCAGCCCTAACCTAGGTCAAAGCTTGAACACTGAAGCTTTCTTT.

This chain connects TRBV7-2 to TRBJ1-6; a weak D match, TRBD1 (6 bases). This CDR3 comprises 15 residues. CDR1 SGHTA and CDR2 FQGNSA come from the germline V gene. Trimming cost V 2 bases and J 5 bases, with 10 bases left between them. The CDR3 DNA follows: TGTGCCAGCAGCTTACAAGGGGGAGATAATTCACCCCTCCACTTT. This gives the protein CASSLQGGDNSPLHF.

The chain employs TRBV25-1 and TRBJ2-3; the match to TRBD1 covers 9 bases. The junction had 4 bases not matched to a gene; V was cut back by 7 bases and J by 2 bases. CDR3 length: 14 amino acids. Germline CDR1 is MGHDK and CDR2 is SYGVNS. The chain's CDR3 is CASIGTGYTDTQYF. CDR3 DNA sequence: TGTGCCAGCATAGGGACAGGGTACACAGATACGCAGTATTTT.

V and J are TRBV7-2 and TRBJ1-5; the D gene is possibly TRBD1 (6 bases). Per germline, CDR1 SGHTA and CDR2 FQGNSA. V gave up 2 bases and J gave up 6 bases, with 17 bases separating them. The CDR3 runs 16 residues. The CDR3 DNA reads TGTGCCAGCAGCTTACATACACAGGGTTTAGGTCAGCCCCAGCATTTT. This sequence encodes CASSLHTQGLGQPQHF. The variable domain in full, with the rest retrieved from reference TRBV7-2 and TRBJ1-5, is GAGVSQSPSNKVTEKGKDVELRCDPISGHTALYWYRQSLGQGLEFLIYFQGNSAPDKSGLPSDRFSAERTGGSVSTLTIQRTQQEDSAVYLCASSLHTQGLGQPQHFGDGTRLSIL.

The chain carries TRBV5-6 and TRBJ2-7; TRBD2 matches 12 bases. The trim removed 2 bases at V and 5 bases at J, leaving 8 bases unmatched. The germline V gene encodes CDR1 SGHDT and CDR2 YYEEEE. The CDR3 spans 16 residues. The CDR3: CASSLGASGGAHEQYF. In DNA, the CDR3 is TGTGCCAGCAGCTTAGGGGCTAGCGGGGGGGCCCACGAGCAGTACTTC.

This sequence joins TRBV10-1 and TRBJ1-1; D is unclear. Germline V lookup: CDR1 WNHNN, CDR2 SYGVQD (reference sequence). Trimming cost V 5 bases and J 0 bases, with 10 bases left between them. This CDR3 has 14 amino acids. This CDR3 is CASSPGLVNTEAFF. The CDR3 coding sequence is TGCGCCAGCAGTCCAGGTTTAGTGAACACTGAAGCTTTCTTT.

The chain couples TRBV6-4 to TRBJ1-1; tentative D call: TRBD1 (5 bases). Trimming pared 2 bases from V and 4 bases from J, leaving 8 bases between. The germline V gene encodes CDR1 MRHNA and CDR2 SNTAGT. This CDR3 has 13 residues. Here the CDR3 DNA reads TGTGCCAGCAGTGACAGGGGTCGCACTGAAGCTTTCTTT. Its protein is CASSDRGRTEAFF.

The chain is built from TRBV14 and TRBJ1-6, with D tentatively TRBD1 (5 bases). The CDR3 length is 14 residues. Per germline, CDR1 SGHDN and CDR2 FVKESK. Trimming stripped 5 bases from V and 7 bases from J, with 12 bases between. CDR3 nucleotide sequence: TGTGCCAGCAGCGTCCAGGGAATGAATTCACCCCTCCACTTT. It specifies CASSVQGMNSPLHF.

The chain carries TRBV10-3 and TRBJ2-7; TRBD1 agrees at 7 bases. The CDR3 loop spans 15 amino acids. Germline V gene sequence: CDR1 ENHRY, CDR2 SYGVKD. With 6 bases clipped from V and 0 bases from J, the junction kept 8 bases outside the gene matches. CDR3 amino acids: CAIRDPGQRSYEQYF. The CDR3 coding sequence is TGTGCCATCAGGGACCCGGGACAGCGCTCCTACGAGCAGTACTTC.

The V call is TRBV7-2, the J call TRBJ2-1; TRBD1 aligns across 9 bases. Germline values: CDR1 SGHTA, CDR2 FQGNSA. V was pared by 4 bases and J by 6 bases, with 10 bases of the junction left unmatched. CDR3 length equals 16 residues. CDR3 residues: CASSSRPGTGPNEQFF. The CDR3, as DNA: TGTGCCAGCAGCTCGCGCCCCGGGACAGGGCCCAATGAGCAGTTCTTC.

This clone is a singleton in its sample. DNA of the CDR3: TGTGCCAGCAGCTCTGAGACTGGCCGGTCCTACGAGCAGTACTTC. Its protein is CASSSETGRSYEQYF. J is TRBJ2-7 and V is TRBV11-2; D not certain. Between the trimmed V and J ends, which lost 4 bases and 1 base, there was a span of 14 bases. CDR1 SGHAT and CDR2 FQNNGV come from the germline V gene. The CDR3 is made up of 15 amino acids.

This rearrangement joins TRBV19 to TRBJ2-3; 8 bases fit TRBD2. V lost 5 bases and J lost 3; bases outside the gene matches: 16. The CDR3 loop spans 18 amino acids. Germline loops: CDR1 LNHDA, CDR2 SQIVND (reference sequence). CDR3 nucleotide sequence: TGTGCCAGTAGTCCCTCGTCGGGAAGCGGGGGAATTACAGATACGCAGTATTTT. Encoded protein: CASSPSSGSGGITDTQYF.

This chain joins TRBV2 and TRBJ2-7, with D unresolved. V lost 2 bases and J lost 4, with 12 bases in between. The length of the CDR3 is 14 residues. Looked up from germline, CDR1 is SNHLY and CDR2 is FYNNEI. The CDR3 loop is CASSESQLQYEQYF. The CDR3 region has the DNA TGTGCCAGCAGTGAAAGTCAGTTACAGTACGAGCAGTACTTC. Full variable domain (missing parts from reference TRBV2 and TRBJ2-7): EPEVTQTPSHQVTQMGQEVILRCVPISNHLYFYWYRQILGQKVEFLVSFYNNEISEKSEIFDDQFSVERPDGSNFTLKIRSTKLEDSAMYFCASSESQLQYEQYFGPGTRLTVT.

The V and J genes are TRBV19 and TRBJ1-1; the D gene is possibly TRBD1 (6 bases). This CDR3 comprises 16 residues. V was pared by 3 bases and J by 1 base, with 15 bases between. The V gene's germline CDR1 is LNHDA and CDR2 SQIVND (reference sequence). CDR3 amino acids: CASSMGRGTGNTEAFF. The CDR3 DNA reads TGTGCCAGTAGTATGGGCAGGGGAACCGGGAACACTGAAGCTTTCTTT.

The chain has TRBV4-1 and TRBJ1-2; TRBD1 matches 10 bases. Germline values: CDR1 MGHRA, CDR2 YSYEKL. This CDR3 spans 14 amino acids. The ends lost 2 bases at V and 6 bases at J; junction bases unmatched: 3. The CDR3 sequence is CASSQRQGADGYTF. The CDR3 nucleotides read TGCGCCAGCAGCCAACGACAGGGGGCGGATGGCTACACCTTC.

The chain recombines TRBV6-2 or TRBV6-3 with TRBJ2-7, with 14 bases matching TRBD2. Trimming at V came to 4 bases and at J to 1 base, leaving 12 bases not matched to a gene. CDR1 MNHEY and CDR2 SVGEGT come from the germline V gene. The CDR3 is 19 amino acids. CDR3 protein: CASSSVPGLAGEGSYEQYF. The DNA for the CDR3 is TGTGCCAGCAGTTCTGTCCCGGGACTAGCGGGGGAGGGATCCTACGAGCAGTACTTC.

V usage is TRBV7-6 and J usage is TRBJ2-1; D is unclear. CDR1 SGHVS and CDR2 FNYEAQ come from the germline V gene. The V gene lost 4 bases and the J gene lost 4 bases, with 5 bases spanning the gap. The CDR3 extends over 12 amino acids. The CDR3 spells CASSSQYNEQFF. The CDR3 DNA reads TGTGCCAGCAGCTCACAATACAATGAGCAGTTCTTC.

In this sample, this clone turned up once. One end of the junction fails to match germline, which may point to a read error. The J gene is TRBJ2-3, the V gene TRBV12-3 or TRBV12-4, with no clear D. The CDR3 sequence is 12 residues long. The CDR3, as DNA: TGTGCCGGCAGAGCCAGCACAGATACGCAGTATTTT. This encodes CAGRASTDTQYF.